A single sample is the source of the 24 T cell receptor beta chains below, sequenced in a study of human T cells and chemical hapten exposure (dated by TCRdb to about 2021). According to the study, the label for this sample's time point signals: patch test 2, 6 weeks after DPC sensitization. What the treatment or condition label conveys for this sample: therapeutic diphenylcyclopropenone sensitization with weekly scalp DPC. Receptor libraries were prepared by RACE. The sequencing machine was a NextSeq 500. TCRdb cleaned the public reads at Q25 with fastp, built clones with MiXCR and kept in-frame beta chains. Rows matching on CDR3 protein sequence are summarized as one entry with the most common DNA and genes. Within this sample are 110,000 to 150,000 distinct CDR3 sequences, with around 11% of them counted one time only. The ten top clones hold around 1.4% of the sample. The sample in question was whole blood, obtained in connection with sensitization to the hapten diphenylcyclopropenone (DPC). These receptors were obtained from a woman between 45 and 60 years old with alopecia areata. Some clones in this sample may be carry-over from other donors' samples.

This clonotype was seen more than once but under ten times. The CDR3: CASRSGVEAYEQYF. CDR3 nucleotide sequence: TGTGCCAGCAGATCGGGGGTAGAAGCCTACGAGCAGTACTTC. The V call is TRBV27, the J call TRBJ2-7; tentatively, D is TRBD2 (6 bases). Germline V CDR1 and CDR2: MNHEY, SMNVEV (reference sequence). Deletions cut 6 bases from V and 2 bases from J, with 14 bases between. This CDR3 spans 14 amino acids.

V is TRBV3-1 and J is TRBJ2-7; TRBD2 matches at 7 bases. Looked up from germline, CDR1 is LGHDT and CDR2 is YNNKEL (reference sequence). The CDR3 contains 16 residues. The trim removed 1 base at V and 6 bases at J, leaving 12 bases unmatched. The CDR3 DNA reads TGTGCCAGCAGCCAAGGAAGGCAGGGACTACGGTCCGAGCAGTACTTC. Its protein product is CASSQGRQGLRSEQYF.

This clonotype has more than one count but fewer than ten. The rearrangement links TRBV4-1 to TRBJ2-3; D might be TRBD2 (6 bases). Trimming shortened V by 0 bases and J by 4 bases, and 14 bases separated the two germline ends. Per germline, CDR1 MGHRA and CDR2 YSYEKL. The CDR3 covers 16 residues. The CDR3 region is CASSQDRGRSADTQYF. The CDR3 DNA sequence: TGCGCCAGCAGCCAAGATCGGGGGAGGTCGGCAGATACGCAGTATTTT.

The V gene is TRBV3-1, the J gene TRBJ1-1, with D possibly being TRBD1 (6 bases). There are 14 residues in the CDR3. Germline V gene lookup returns CDR1 LGHDT and CDR2 YNNKEL (reference sequence). V gave up 2 bases and J gave up 2 bases, with 9 bases separating them. CDR3 nucleotide sequence: TGTGCCAGCAGCCAAAGGGGGGGCAACACTGAAGCTTTCTTT. Encoded protein: CASSQRGGNTEAFF. Full variable domain (remainder filled in from reference TRBV3-1 and TRBJ1-1): DTAVSQTPKYLVTQMGNDKSIKCEQNLGHDTMYWYKQDSKKFLKIMFSYNNKELIINETVPNRFSPKSPDKAHLNLHINSLELGDSAVYFCASSQRGGNTEAFFGQGTRLTVV.

The chain joins TRBV20-1 to TRBJ1-6, with unresolved D. Germline CDR1 and CDR2: DFQATT and SNEGSKA (reference sequence). Trimming took off 0 bases at V and 0 bases at J, with 6 bases between the two ends. The CDR3 is made up of 15 amino acids. CDR3 residues: CSARDPPSYNSPLHF. Here the CDR3 DNA reads TGCAGTGCTAGAGATCCCCCCTCCTATAATTCACCCCTCCACTTT.

This chain uses TRBV7-2 with TRBJ2-2; 7 positions match TRBD2. V shed 1 base, J shed 1 base, and the junction held 15 bases outside the gene matches. The CDR3 consists of 20 residues. Germline V gene lookup returns CDR1 SGHTA and CDR2 FQGNSA. This chain's CDR3 is CASSLVPLAAGVLNTGELFF. In nucleotides, the CDR3 is TGTGCCAGCAGCTTAGTTCCCCTCGCGGCGGGAGTCTTGAACACCGGGGAGCTGTTTTTT.

This clonotype was recorded a few times. J is TRBJ1-1 and V is TRBV5-4; weak D call: TRBD1 (5 bases). This CDR3 comprises 15 residues. CDR1 is SGHNT and CDR2 is YYREEE in the germline V gene (reference sequence). The ends were cut back, 4 bases at V and 1 base at J, with 14 bases in the middle. The chain's CDR3 is CASSHLGGGNTEAFF. CDR3 nucleotide sequence: TGTGCCAGCAGCCATTTGGGGGGAGGGAACACTGAAGCTTTCTTT.

A few counts support this clonotype. The chain joins TRBV20-1 to TRBJ2-7, with 10 bases that match TRBD2. Germline V gene sequence: CDR1 DFQATT, CDR2 SNEGSKA (reference sequence). J gave up 7 bases and V 3 bases, and 6 bases lay outside the gene matches. The CDR3 has 13 residues. As DNA, the CDR3 is TGCAGTGCTAGCCTAGCGGGAGCAGGGGAGCAGTACTTC. Translated: CSASLAGAGEQYF.

Turning to this clonotype: A much larger clone sits a single nucleotide away, making a read error possible. The V and J genes are TRBV27 and TRBJ2-6; 11 bases map to TRBD1. J gave up 0 bases and V 4 bases, and 2 bases lay outside the gene matches. This CDR3 has 17 amino acids. Germline CDR1 is MNHEY and CDR2 is SMNVEV (reference sequence). CDR3 protein: CASSSGTGGSGANVLTF. The CDR3 region has the DNA TGTGCCAGCAGTTCCGGGACAGGGGGCTCTGGGGCCAACGTCCTGACTTTC.

In this sample, this clonotype turned up many times. The chain links TRBV29-1 to TRBJ2-7; 8 bases are a match to TRBD1. J gave up 2 bases and V 7 bases, and 10 bases lay outside the gene matches. CDR1 and CDR2 (germline): SQVTM, ANQGSEA. CDR3 length: 14 residues. The DNA of the CDR3 is TGCAGCGGGAGAACCGGGACAGGTACCTACGAGCAGTACTTC. Its protein is CSGRTGTGTYEQYF.

This clonotype has at least ten counts. This sequence joins TRBV19 and TRBJ2-6; D remains ambiguous. The V gene lost 3 bases and the J gene lost 0 bases, with 6 bases spanning the gap. Germline values: CDR1 LNHDA, CDR2 SQIVND (reference sequence). This CDR3 is 15 amino acids long. The CDR3 loop reads CASSIATSGANVLTF. The DNA for the CDR3 is TGTGCCAGTAGTATTGCCACCTCTGGGGCCAACGTCCTGACTTTC.

The chain links TRBV28 to TRBJ2-1; 7 bases are a match to TRBD1. V lost 3 bases, J lost 4 bases, and 3 bases stayed unmatched. CDR3 length: 14 residues. Germline V gene sequence: CDR1 MDHEN, CDR2 SYDVKM. CDR3 amino acids: CASSFRDRYNEQFF. CDR3 bases: TGTGCCAGCAGTTTCCGGGACAGATACAATGAGCAGTTCTTC.

This chain links TRBV20-1 with TRBJ2-7; possible D gene TRBD1, 5 bases. Germline CDR1 reads DFQATT; CDR2 reads SNEGSKA (reference sequence). V was shortened by 3 bases and J by 1 base, with 7 bases between the two germline ends. The CDR3 has 12 amino acids. The CDR3 region has the DNA TGCAGTGCTAGGCGACAGTCCTACGAGCAGTACTTC. Translation: CSARRQSYEQYF.

The CDR3 coding sequence is TGTGCCAGCAGCGTCAACTCTGGAAACACCATATATTTT. Residues: CASSVNSGNTIYF. The chain couples TRBV9 to TRBJ1-3; no reliable D call. Germline assignment: CDR1 SGDLS and CDR2 YYNGEE. The CDR3 has 13 amino acids. V gave up 2 bases and J gave up 0 bases, with 3 bases separating them.

This clonotype showed up many times. V and J are TRBV5-1 and TRBJ2-1; D tentatively reads TRBD1 or TRBD2 (5 bases each). CDR3 size: 12 residues. The V end lost 0 bases, the J end lost 14 bases, and 12 bases lay between the germline ends. CDR1 and CDR2 (germline): SGHRS, YFSETQ. CDR3: CASSLEGTQKFF. CDR3 DNA sequence: TGCGCCAGCAGCTTGGAGGGGACCCAGAAGTTCTTC.

The chain links TRBV18 to TRBJ2-5; D is undetermined. The CDR3 has 15 amino acids. Germline assignment: CDR1 KGHSH and CDR2 LQKENI. Between the trimmed V and J ends, which lost 6 bases and 1 base, there was a span of 15 bases. For the CDR3, the DNA is TGTGCCAGCTCCAACCAAGGCGGCACCCAAGAGACCCAGTACTTC. It is translated as CASSNQGGTQETQYF.

This clonotype was counted ten times or more. This chain links TRBV12-3 or TRBV12-4 with TRBJ1-2; weak D call: TRBD1 (6 bases). V lost 3 bases to trimming and J lost 6 bases, with 8 bases between them. The CDR3 is made up of 12 amino acids. Here the CDR3 reads CASSFAGDGYTF. The CDR3 DNA reads TGTGCCAGCAGTTTCGCAGGGGATGGCTACACCTTC.

This clonotype was observed at least ten times. This chain connects TRBV29-1 to TRBJ2-7, with 9 positions matching TRBD2. After removal of 1 base from V and 3 bases from J, the junction contained 4 bases not matched to a gene. The CDR3 has 14 amino acids. Germline lookup yields CDR1 SQVTM and CDR2 ANQGSEA. The CDR3 DNA sequence: TGCAGCGTTGAAGTGGGCGGGAGGGTCTACGAGCAGTACTTC. It encodes CSVEVGGRVYEQYF.

This clonotype was seen only a few times. V is TRBV18 and J is TRBJ2-1; 7 bases match TRBD2. CDR1 is KGHSH and CDR2 is LQKENI in the germline V gene. The CDR3 sequence is 16 residues long. Trimming at V came to 2 bases and at J to 3 bases, leaving 7 bases not matched to a gene. CDR3: CASSPYGEGDYNEQFF. CDR3 DNA: TGTGCCAGCTCACCATACGGGGAGGGCGACTACAATGAGCAGTTCTTC.

V and J are TRBV9 and TRBJ2-1, with 8 positions matching TRBD2. Germline CDR1 and CDR2: SGDLS and YYNGEE. Trimming cost V 6 bases and J 5 bases; bases outside gene matches: 10. CDR3 size: 15 residues. The CDR3 region has the DNA TGTGCCAGCACGTCGGGAGGGCCAAGGAACAATGAGCAGTTCTTC. It encodes CASTSGGPRNNEQFF.

This clonotype was detected a few times. CDR3 in DNA: TGTGCCAGCAGCTACGGGACAGGGGGCGAGGAAAAACTGTTTTTT. This gives the protein CASSYGTGGEEKLFF. The rearrangement links TRBV7-8 to TRBJ1-4; TRBD1 matches 12 bases. With 4 bases clipped from V and 8 bases from J, the junction kept 5 bases outside the gene matches. The germline gives CDR1 SGHVS, CDR2 FQNEAQ. The CDR3 has 15 amino acids.

V and J are TRBV5-1 and TRBJ2-1; 9 bases map to TRBD2. V lost 1 base, J lost 9 bases, and 11 bases stayed unmatched. Germline-derived CDR1 and CDR2 are SGHRS and YFSETQ. The CDR3 runs 16 residues. This chain's CDR3 is CASSLRLAGSLGEQFF. CDR3 bases: TGCGCCAGCAGCTTGAGGCTAGCGGGAAGCCTCGGTGAGCAGTTCTTC.

This clonotype occurred many times. This chain joins TRBV9 and TRBJ2-1, with 13 bases fitting TRBD2. Germline V gives CDR1 SGDLS, CDR2 YYNGEE. Trimming cost V 0 bases and J 7 bases; bases outside gene matches: 7. The CDR3 sequence is 17 residues long. The CDR3, as DNA: TGTGCCAGCAGCGTAGGTACTAGCGGGAGGGCCGGTAATGAGCAGTTCTTC. Its protein is CASSVGTSGRAGNEQFF.

The V and J genes are TRBV11-1 and TRBJ2-7, with TRBD2 as a possible D gene (6 bases). The CDR3 is made up of 12 amino acids. CDR1 is SGHAT, CDR2 FQDESV, per germline (reference sequence). V was pared by 8 bases and J by 3 bases, with 11 bases between. The CDR3 DNA reads TGTGCCAGCCGCGGGGCTCTCTACGAGCAGTACTTC. Its protein product is CASRGALYEQYF. The full variable domain, its missing parts supplied by reference TRBV11-1 and TRBJ2-7, is EAEVAQSPRYKITEKSQAVAFWCDPISGHATLYWYRQILGQGPELLVQFQDESVVDDSQLPKDRFSAERLKGVDSTLKIQPAELGDSAMYLCASRGALYEQYFGPGTRLTVT.